The clone carrying this T cell receptor (beta chain) has just a few counts. Its antigen is unknown. This sample is drawn from a study of PD-L1 blockade in urothelial cancer. Study-wide background: Once treatment had started, blood was analyzed at 3 weeks (second dose) and again at 6 weeks. Counts from blood samples showed a median of approximately 150,000 T cells.

Time point: peripheral blood 6 weeks after treatment start. General observations from the study: Tumor-linked clones in blood grew more by 3 weeks in durable-benefit patients.

Only in-frame clones appear in the TCRdb table, and some are missing; sequencing was by immunoSEQ multiplex PCR. The sample has 60,000 to 80,000 clones; 88% are singletons. The sequenced sample was PBMCs, obtained around atezolizumab (anti-PD-L1) treatment. This receptor was taken from a man aged 60 to 69 with urothelial cancer.

This chain's CDR3 is CASSHRGAGYTF. The CDR3 region has the DNA TGTGCCAGCAGCCACAGGGGGGCCGGCTACACCTTC. The gene calls are TRBV7-2 and TRBJ1-2, with TRBD1 identical over 8 bases. The V gene's germline CDR1 is SGHTA and CDR2 FQGNSA. V shed 5 bases, J shed 8 bases, and the junction held 4 bases outside the gene matches. The CDR3 loop spans 12 amino acids.